These 22 T cell receptor beta chains were sequenced from one sample in a study of blood T cells in healthy people across ages. Together with a sample-barcoded 5' primer, a J-beta primer mix was included in a second PCR lasting roughly 7 to 11 cycles. MiXCR was run by TCRdb on the 5' RACE reads, yielding one entry per CDR3 protein. The data contain some 780,000 distinct CDR3 sequences, 45% to 70% of them singletons. Specimen: blood. These receptors were collected from a middle-aged man in good health.

This chain links TRBV2 with TRBJ2-7, with 13 bases identical to TRBD2. The CDR3 runs 16 residues. Germline V gene lookup returns CDR1 SNHLY and CDR2 FYNNEI. V trimming: 6 bases; J trimming: 0 bases; junction bases outside the gene matches: 5. CDR3 sequence: CASSSTSGGVSYEQYF. As DNA, the CDR3 is TGTGCCAGCAGCTCAACTAGCGGGGGGGTCTCCTACGAGCAGTACTTC.

The rearrangement links TRBV12-3 or TRBV12-4 to TRBJ2-3, with 9 bases aligning to TRBD1. V trimming: 4 bases; J trimming: 6 bases; junction bases outside the gene matches: 14. This CDR3 has 17 residues. CDR3 loop: CASSYPYRGQRGDTQYF. CDR3 in DNA: TGTGCCAGCAGTTACCCCTACAGGGGGCAACGGGGGGATACGCAGTATTTT.

This clonotype was detected only a few times. The rearrangement links TRBV4-1 to TRBJ2-3, with TRBD2 as a possible D gene (5 bases). The CDR3 is made up of 13 amino acids. V was pared by 6 bases and J by 6 bases, with 13 bases between. Germline V CDR1 and CDR2: MGHRA, YSYEKL. The CDR3: CASSPNTGDTQYF. CDR3 in DNA: TGCGCCAGCAGTCCCAACACGGGGGATACGCAGTATTTT.

The count of this clonotype is one. V usage is TRBV5-1 and J usage is TRBJ2-1, with unresolved D. The J call may be faulty, since TRBJ2-7 better matches the DNA end. This CDR3 has 16 amino acids. Per the germline V gene, CDR1 is SGHRS and CDR2 is YFSETQ. This chain's CDR3 is CASSFGVGRSYNEQYF. The CDR3 DNA follows: TGCGCCAGCAGCTTCGGCGTCGGGCGCTCCTACAATGAGCAGTACTTC.

This clonotype has more than one count but fewer than ten. The chain employs TRBV13 and TRBJ2-5; D possibly corresponds to TRBD2 (6 bases). CDR1 is PRHDT and CDR2 is FYEKMQ in the germline V gene (reference sequence). The CDR3 totals 15 residues. V was cut by 5 bases and J by 2 bases, with 15 bases left in between. The chain's CDR3 is CASSPRDFNQETQYF. CDR3 nucleotides: TGTGCCAGCAGCCCAAGGGACTTCAATCAAGAGACCCAGTACTTC. Supplemented by reference TRBV13 and TRBJ2-5, the full variable domain reads AAGVIQSPRHLIKEKRETATLKCYPIPRHDTVYWYQQGPGQDPQFLISFYEKMQSDKGSIPDRFSAQQFSDYHSELNMSSLELGDSALYFCASSPRDFNQETQYFGPGTRLLVL.

The chain uses TRBV6-5 and TRBJ2-1; D may match TRBD1 or TRBD2 (5 bases each). The CDR3 is made up of 14 amino acids. Trimming removed 6 bases from V and 5 bases from J, with 14 bases in between. The germline V gene has CDR1 MNHEY and CDR2 SVGAGI. The CDR3 sequence is CASREPRGDNEQFF. DNA for the CDR3: TGTGCCAGCAGGGAACCCAGAGGGGACAATGAGCAGTTCTTC.

This clonotype turned up a few times. This chain uses TRBV12-3 or TRBV12-4 with TRBJ2-1, with TRBD1 matching 11 bases. With 6 bases clipped from V and 9 bases from J, the junction kept 13 bases outside the gene matches. This CDR3 spans 16 amino acids. The CDR3 region is CASSSLTGTGGFEQFF. Written as DNA, the CDR3 is TGTGCCAGCAGCTCCTTAACCGGGACAGGGGGGTTTGAGCAGTTCTTC.

Points on this clonotype: The junction and the germline gene differ at one end; a read error may be behind it. The V call is TRBV6-1, the J call TRBJ2-1; 7 positions match TRBD1. CDR1 is MNHNS, CDR2 SASEGT, per germline. The CDR3 extends over 14 amino acids. CDR3 protein: CACSENRGGHEQFF. The DNA for the CDR3 is TGTGCCTGCAGCGAAAACAGGGGTGGTCATGAGCAGTTCTTC.

The rearrangement joins TRBV28 to TRBJ2-6; TRBD1 agrees at 8 bases. Germline lookup yields CDR1 MDHEN and CDR2 SYDVKM. V lost 4 bases, J lost 1 base, and 3 bases stayed unmatched. The CDR3 is 16 residues long. CDR3 nucleotides: TGTGCCAGCAGTTGGGGGACAGGATCTGGGGCCAACGTCCTGACTTTC. Its protein product is CASSWGTGSGANVLTF.

This chain joins TRBV10-3 and TRBJ2-3, with D hard to call. CDR3 length equals 15 residues. The germline gives CDR1 ENHRY, CDR2 SYGVKD. Between the trimmed V and J ends, which lost 6 bases and 0 bases, there was a span of 13 bases. Here the CDR3 reads CAIRAGAGSTDTQYF. CDR3 nucleotide sequence: TGTGCCATCAGAGCAGGAGCAGGTAGCACAGATACGCAGTATTTT.

This clonotype was detected ten times or more. The J gene is TRBJ2-7, the V gene TRBV28; D unclear. This CDR3 contains 11 residues. Trimming pared 4 bases from V and 3 bases from J, leaving 4 bases between. CDR1 MDHEN and CDR2 SYDVKM come from the germline V gene. The CDR3 coding sequence is TGTGCCAGCAGTTCCATCTACGAGCAGTACTTC. Translation gives CASSSIYEQYF.

In its sample, this clonotype was seen once. The V and J genes are TRBV6-1 and TRBJ1-2; no definite D call. From germline, CDR1 is MNHNS and CDR2 SASEGT. The CDR3 consists of 13 residues. Deletions cut 2 bases from V and 5 bases from J, with 9 bases between. CDR3 nucleotide sequence: TGTGCCAGCAGTGAAAGGAACAGTTATGGCTACACCTTC. The encoded protein is CASSERNSYGYTF.

The rearrangement links TRBV3-1 to TRBJ2-7; the match to TRBD2 covers 7 bases. Germline V CDR1 and CDR2: LGHDT, YNNKEL (reference sequence). The CDR3 extends over 17 amino acids. Losses at the gene ends were 1 base for V and 0 bases for J; bases not matched to a gene: 9. The CDR3 reads CASSQGASGPSSYEQYF. Here the CDR3 DNA reads TGTGCCAGCAGCCAAGGTGCTAGCGGTCCCAGCTCCTACGAGCAGTACTTC.

This chain connects TRBV11-3 to TRBJ1-4, with D uncertain. This CDR3 is 14 amino acids long. With 2 bases removed from V and 4 bases from J, the gap between germline ends came to 8 bases. Germline CDR1 is SGHNT and CDR2 is YENEEA. The CDR3 reads CASSLFPNNEKLFF. CDR3 in DNA: TGTGCCAGCAGCTTATTCCCAAATAATGAAAAACTGTTTTTT.

This chain links TRBV5-1 with TRBJ2-5; D assignment may be TRBD1 or TRBD2 (6 bases each). The CDR3 spans 14 residues. The V and J ends lost 0 bases and 7 bases respectively, with 13 bases between them. Per germline, CDR1 SGHRS and CDR2 YFSETQ. The CDR3 coding sequence is TGCGCCAGCAGCTTGGGTGCGGAGGGGGGGACCCAGTACTTC. Residues: CASSLGAEGGTQYF.

This sequence joins TRBV20-1 and TRBJ2-4; 7 bases are a match to TRBD2. Per the germline V gene, CDR1 is DFQATT and CDR2 is SNEGSKA (reference sequence). J lost 5 bases, V lost 6 bases, and 16 bases had no gene match. The CDR3 totals 16 residues. The CDR3 reads CSAPDPSSGEQNIQYF. CDR3 sequence (DNA): TGCAGTGCCCCCGATCCCTCGAGCGGGGAACAAAACATTCAGTACTTC.

The chain joins TRBV4-2 to TRBJ1-5; the D gene is possibly TRBD1 (5 bases). CDR1 is LGHNA and CDR2 is YNFKEQ in the germline V gene. This CDR3 comprises 14 residues. V lost 5 bases and J lost 1, with 9 bases in between. In nucleotides, the CDR3 is TGTGCCAGCAGCGTTTCAGGGAGCAATCAGCCCCAGCATTTT. Its protein product is CASSVSGSNQPQHF.

The rearrangement links TRBV7-2 to TRBJ2-1, with D uncertain. Germline V gene sequence: CDR1 SGHTA, CDR2 FQGNSA. This CDR3 has 12 amino acids. Trimming shortened V by 4 bases and J by 7 bases, and 8 bases separated the two germline ends. The DNA for the CDR3 is TGTGCCAGCAGCTGGGGTCCAAATGAGCAGTTCTTC. Encoded protein: CASSWGPNEQFF.

This chain joins TRBV29-1 and TRBJ1-1; D is undetermined. CDR1 SQVTM and CDR2 ANQGSEA come from the germline V gene. V was clipped by 5 bases and J by 6 bases, with 13 bases between them. This CDR3 region has 12 residues. The chain's CDR3 is CSVSGGLAEAFF. The CDR3 coding sequence is TGCAGCGTTTCAGGAGGGCTTGCTGAAGCTTTCTTT.

This chain joins TRBV19 and TRBJ1-1, with D unclear. The V end was cut by 11 bases, the J end by 4 bases, with 20 bases between. CDR3 length: 14 amino acids. Germline V gene sequence: CDR1 LNHDA, CDR2 SQIVND (reference sequence). The CDR3 is CAGQQVRGRTEAFF. As DNA, the CDR3 is TGTGCCGGTCAGCAAGTCCGGGGTCGCACTGAAGCTTTCTTT.

The chain recombines TRBV30 with TRBJ2-5; D call uncertain. The germline V and J ends were trimmed by 0 bases and 1 base, with 9 bases remaining between them. This CDR3 contains 14 residues. The germline V gene has CDR1 GTSNPN and CDR2 SVGIG (reference sequence). The CDR3 DNA follows: TGTGCCTGGAGTGTAGGCCCTGCCCAAGAGACCCAGTACTTC. This sequence encodes CAWSVGPAQETQYF.

The V call is TRBV27, the J call TRBJ2-1, with 7 bases matching TRBD2. CDR1 is MNHEY and CDR2 is SMNVEV in the germline V gene (reference sequence). This CDR3 spans 13 amino acids. V was clipped by 5 bases and J by 10 bases; unmatched bases: 8. CDR3 sequence reads: CASSLSGIPEQFF. DNA for the CDR3: TGTGCCAGCAGTCTGAGCGGGATCCCGGAGCAGTTCTTC.